This TCR beta chain was sequenced in a study of T cell responses to AZD1222 COVID-19 vaccine. Points from the study as a whole: CD4 TCRs associated with vaccination spanned spike, dominating at 160-218 and 743-854. Donors in the cohort were predominantly white British and more often female, and clonal diversity was possibly underestimated. Nearly half of spike-specific TCRs reportedly target unmutated variant regions.

Sequencing was performed with immunoSEQ multiplex PCR; in TCRdb, only in-frame clones are kept and a portion is missing. The data show some 180,000 clones, with roughly 90% seen just once and 1.5% to 2% held by the top ten. V dropped 0 bases and J dropped 6 bases, with 9 bases sitting between them. The CDR3 is made up of 13 amino acids. For this clone: What it binds is not known.

The starting material was peripheral blood, obtained 28 days after the second AZD1222 dose. The clonotype comes from an adult who received the AZD1222 COVID-19 vaccine. The chain carries TRBV12-3 or TRBV12-4 and TRBJ2-7; D unclear. The CDR3 DNA sequence: TGTGCCAGCAGTTTAGCGCGTGTTGCCGAGCAGTACTTC. Its translation is CASSLARVAEQYF.